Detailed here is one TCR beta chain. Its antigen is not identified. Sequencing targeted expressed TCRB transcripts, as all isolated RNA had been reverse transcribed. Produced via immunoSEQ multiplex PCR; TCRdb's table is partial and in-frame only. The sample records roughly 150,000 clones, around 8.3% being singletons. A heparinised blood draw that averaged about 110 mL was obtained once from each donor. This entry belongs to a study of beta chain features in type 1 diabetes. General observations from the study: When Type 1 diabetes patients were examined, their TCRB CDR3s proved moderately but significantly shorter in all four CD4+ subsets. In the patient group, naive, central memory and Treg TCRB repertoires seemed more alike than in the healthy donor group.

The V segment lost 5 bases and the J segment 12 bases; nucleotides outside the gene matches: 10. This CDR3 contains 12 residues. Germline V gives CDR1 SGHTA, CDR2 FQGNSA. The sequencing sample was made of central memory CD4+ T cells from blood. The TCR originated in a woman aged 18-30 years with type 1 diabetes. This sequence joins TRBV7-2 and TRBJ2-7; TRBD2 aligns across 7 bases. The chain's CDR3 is CASSPGGAGLYF. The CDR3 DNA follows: TGTGCCAGCAGCCCGGGAGGTGCAGGGCTGTACTTC.